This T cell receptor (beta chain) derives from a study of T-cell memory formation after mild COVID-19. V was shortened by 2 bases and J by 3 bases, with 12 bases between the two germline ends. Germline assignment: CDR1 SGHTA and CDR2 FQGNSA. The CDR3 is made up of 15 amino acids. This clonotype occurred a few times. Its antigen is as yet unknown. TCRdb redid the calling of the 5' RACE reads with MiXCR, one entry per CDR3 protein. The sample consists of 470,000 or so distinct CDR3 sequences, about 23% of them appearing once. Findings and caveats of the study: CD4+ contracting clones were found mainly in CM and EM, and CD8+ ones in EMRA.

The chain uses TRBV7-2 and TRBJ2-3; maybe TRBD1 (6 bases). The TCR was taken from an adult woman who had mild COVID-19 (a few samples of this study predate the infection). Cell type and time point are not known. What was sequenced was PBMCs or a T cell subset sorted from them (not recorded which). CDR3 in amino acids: CASSLTRTGTDTQYF. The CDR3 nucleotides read TGTGCCAGCAGCTTAACCCGCACAGGGACAGATACGCAGTATTTT.